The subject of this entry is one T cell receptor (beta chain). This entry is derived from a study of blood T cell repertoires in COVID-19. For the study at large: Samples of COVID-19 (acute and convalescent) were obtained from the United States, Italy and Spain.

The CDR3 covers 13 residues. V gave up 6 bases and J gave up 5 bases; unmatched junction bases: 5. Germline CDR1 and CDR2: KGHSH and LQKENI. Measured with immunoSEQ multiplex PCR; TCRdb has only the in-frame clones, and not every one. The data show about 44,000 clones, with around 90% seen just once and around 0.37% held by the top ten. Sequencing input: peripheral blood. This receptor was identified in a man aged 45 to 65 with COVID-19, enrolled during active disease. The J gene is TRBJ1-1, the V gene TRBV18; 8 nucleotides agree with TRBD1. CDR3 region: CASSLDRDTEAFF. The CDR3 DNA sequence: TGTGCCAGCTCCCTGGACAGGGATACTGAAGCTTTCTTT.